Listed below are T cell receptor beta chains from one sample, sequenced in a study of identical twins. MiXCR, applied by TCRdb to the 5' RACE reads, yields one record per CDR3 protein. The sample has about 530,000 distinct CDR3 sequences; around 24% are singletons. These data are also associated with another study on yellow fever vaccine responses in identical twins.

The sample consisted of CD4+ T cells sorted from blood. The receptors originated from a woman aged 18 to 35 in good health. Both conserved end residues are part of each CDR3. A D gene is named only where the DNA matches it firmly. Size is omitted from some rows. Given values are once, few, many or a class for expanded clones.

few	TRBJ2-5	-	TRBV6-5	TGTGCCAGCGCCAGGGTTGGGGAGACCCAGTACTTC	CASARVGETQYF
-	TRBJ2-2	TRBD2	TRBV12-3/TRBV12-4	TGTGCCAGCAGTCCTAGCGGGTCAGGGACCGGGGAGCTGTTTTTT	CASSPSGSGTGELFF
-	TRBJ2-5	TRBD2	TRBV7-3	TGTGCCAGCAGCGAAAGCGGGAGGACCGCGGGGGAGACCCAGTACTTC	CASSESGRTAGETQYF
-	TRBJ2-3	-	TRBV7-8	TGTGCCAGCAGCTTAGTTGGTGCCAGGGGAGATACGCAGTATTTT	CASSLVGARGDTQYF
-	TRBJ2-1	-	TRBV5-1	TGCGCCAGCAGCTTGGTGCTAGCGACCGCCAATGAGCAGTTCTTC	CASSLVLATANEQFF
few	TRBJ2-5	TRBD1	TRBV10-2	TGCGCCAGCAGTGTACAGGGGGCCCGGGAGACCCAGTACTTC	CASSVQGARETQYF
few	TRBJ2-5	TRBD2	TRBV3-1	TGTGCCAGCAGCCGTAGCGGGTACCAAGAGACCCAGTACTTC	CASSRSGYQETQYF
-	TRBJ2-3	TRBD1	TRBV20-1	TGCAGTGCTACCGGGGGCGCAGGGGGCCGGGCAGATACGCAGTATTTT	CSATGGAGGRADTQYF
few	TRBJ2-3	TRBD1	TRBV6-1	TGTGCCAGCAGCCCTCCGGGACAGGGAGGCAATACGCAGTATTTT	CASSPPGQGGNTQYF
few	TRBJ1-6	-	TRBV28	TGTGCCAGCAGTTTGGGGAACGGTCATAATTCACCCCTCCACTTT	CASSLGNGHNSPLHF
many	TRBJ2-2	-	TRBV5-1	TGCGCCAGCAGCTTGGGACGGAACACCGGGGAGCTGTTTTTT	CASSLGRNTGELFF
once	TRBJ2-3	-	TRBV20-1	TGCAGTGCAGGGCGGTATACAGATACGCAGTATTTT	CSAGRYTDTQYF
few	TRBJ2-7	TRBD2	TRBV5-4	TGTGCCAGCAGCTTGGGTCGACTAGCGGGAGACTACGAGCAGTACTTC	CASSLGRLAGDYEQYF
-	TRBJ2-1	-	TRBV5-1	TGCGCCAGCAGCTTGATATCCGAATACAATGAGCAGTTCTTC	CASSLISEYNEQFF
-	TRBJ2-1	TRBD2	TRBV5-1	TGCGCCAGCAGCCTGAATGGACTAGCGGGAGTTAGCGAGCAGTTCTTC	CASSLNGLAGVSEQFF
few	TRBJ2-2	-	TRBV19	TGTGCCAGTAGTACAGGAAACACCGGGGAGCTGTTTTTT	CASSTGNTGELFF
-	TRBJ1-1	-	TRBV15	TGTGCCACCAGCAGCGGGGCCGGGGGGCAAGCAGCTTTCTTT	CATSSGAGGQAAFF
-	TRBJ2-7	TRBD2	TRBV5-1	TGCGCCAGCAGCGTTTCTAGCGGAGCCTACGAGCAGTACTTC	CASSVSSGAYEQYF
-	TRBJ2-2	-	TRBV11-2	TGTGCCAGCAGCCCTCAGACTAGAAACGGGGAGCTGTTTTTT	CASSPQTRNGELFF
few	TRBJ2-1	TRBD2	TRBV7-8	TGTGCCAGCAGCACCCGACTAGCGGGAGTGCCCGATGAGCAGTTCTTC	CASSTRLAGVPDEQFF
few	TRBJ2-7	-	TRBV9	TGTGCCAGCGCGAGTGGAAGGGACACCTACGAGCAGTACTTC	CASASGRDTYEQYF
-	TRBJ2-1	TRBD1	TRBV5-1	TGCGCCAGCAGCGCGCGGACAGGGTGGGGGACCTCCTACAATGAGCAGTTCTTC	CASSARTGWGTSYNEQFF
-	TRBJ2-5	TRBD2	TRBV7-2	TGTGCCAGCAGCCTCGGTGAGGGGAGGGTTCAGACCCAGTACTTC	CASSLGEGRVQTQYF